These 32 T cell receptor beta chains originate from one sample sequenced in a study of shared clonotypes between healthy human individuals. Clones were sequenced by immunoSEQ multiplex PCR, and TCRdb holds only the in-frame ones, with some missing. The sample yields about 100,000 clones, approximately 70% seen once. The specimen was memory CD8+ T cells sorted from blood. The subset here: CD45RO+ cells pooled with CCR7-negative TemRA cells. These receptors originate from a woman under 40 in good health.

CDR3 DNA sequence: TGTGCCAGCAGCTGGGCTGGGAGATTCTACGAGCAGTACTTC. Translation: CASSWAGRFYEQYF. The chain uses TRBV7-8 and TRBJ2-7; perhaps TRBD2 as D (5 bases). Between the trimmed V and J ends, which lost 4 bases and 3 bases, there was a span of 13 bases. Germline V gene lookup returns CDR1 SGHVS and CDR2 FQNEAQ. This CDR3 contains 14 residues.

The V gene is TRBV13, the J gene TRBJ2-7, with D perhaps assigned TRBD1 or TRBD2 (5 bases each). V lost 6 bases, J lost 4 bases, and 16 bases lay in between. There are 14 residues in the CDR3. In germline, CDR1 is PRHDT, CDR2 FYEKMQ (reference sequence). DNA for the CDR3: TGTGCCAGCAGACAAAAGGGGACGGCTTACGAGCAGTACTTC. Its protein is CASRQKGTAYEQYF.

V usage is TRBV27 and J usage is TRBJ2-5; no definite D call. The CDR3 contains 13 residues. The germline gives CDR1 MNHEY, CDR2 SMNVEV (reference sequence). Trimming pared 2 bases from V and 1 base from J, leaving 5 bases between. CDR3 DNA: TGTGCCAGCAGTTTACTTAGCCAAGAGACCCAGTACTTC. This codes for CASSLLSQETQYF.

The rearrangement uses TRBV27 and TRBJ2-3, with D tentatively TRBD2 (5 bases). V dropped 3 bases and J dropped 3 bases, with 16 bases sitting between them. The CDR3 runs to 16 residues. In germline, CDR1 is MNHEY, CDR2 SMNVEV (reference sequence). CDR3 DNA: TGTGCCAGCAGTTTGGGAGCCAGTTTGTGGACAGATACGCAGTATTTT. It yields the protein CASSLGASLWTDTQYF.

This clone was picked up a small number of times. The CDR3 here is CSVEDWLAGVRNEQFF. DNA for the CDR3: TGCAGCGTTGAAGATTGGCTAGCGGGAGTTAGGAATGAGCAGTTCTTC. This chain uses TRBV29-1 with TRBJ2-1; 10 bases are a match to TRBD2. Germline assignment: CDR1 SQVTM and CDR2 ANQGSEA. J lost 7 bases, V lost 0 bases, and 9 bases had no gene match. CDR3 length: 16 amino acids.

CDR3 protein: CSVMGGAYEQYF. Written as DNA, the CDR3 is TGCAGCGTTATGGGGGGAGCTTACGAGCAGTACTTC. This chain links TRBV29-1 with TRBJ2-7; tentative D call: TRBD2 (6 bases). The CDR3 loop spans 12 amino acids. Trimming pared 5 bases from V and 4 bases from J, leaving 12 bases between. Germline CDR1 SQVTM, CDR2 ANQGSEA.

V and J are TRBV30 and TRBJ1-3, with D maybe TRBD1 (6 bases). There are 15 residues in the CDR3. Trimming left V 2 bases short and J 0 bases short, with 11 bases between. Per the germline V gene, CDR1 is GTSNPN and CDR2 is SVGIG (reference sequence). The CDR3 DNA reads as TGTGCCTGGAGTCTTACAGGGCCCTCTGGAAACACCATATATTTT. It codes for CAWSLTGPSGNTIYF. The variable domain in full, with the rest retrieved from reference TRBV30 and TRBJ1-3, is SQTIHQWPATLVQPVGSPLSLECTVEGTSNPNLYWYRQAAGRGLQLLFYSVGIGQISSEVPQNLSASRPQDRQFILSSKKLLLSDSGFYLCAWSLTGPSGNTIYFGEGSWLTVV.

The rearrangement uses TRBV2 and TRBJ2-7; 8 positions match TRBD2. This CDR3 has 17 residues. Trimming took 4 bases from V and 0 from J; bases not matched to a gene: 11. The germline V gene encodes CDR1 SNHLY and CDR2 FYNNEI. The CDR3, as DNA: TGTGCCAGCAGTGGGCAACTCGGGGGGGTGCTCTCCTACGAGCAGTACTTC. Its protein is CASSGQLGGVLSYEQYF.

Concerning this clone: Other DNA sequences in this sample translate to the same CDR3. V and J are TRBV18 and TRBJ1-1; no reliable D call. Germline V gives CDR1 KGHSH, CDR2 LQKENI. V shed 2 bases and J shed 1 base, with 5 bases lying between them. The CDR3 is 13 amino acids. CDR3 DNA: TGTGCCAGCTCACCAAGACAGAACACTGAAGCTTTCTTT. This gives the protein CASSPRQNTEAFF.

The J gene is TRBJ2-2, the V gene TRBV28, with 11 bases identical to TRBD2. Germline V lookup: CDR1 MDHEN, CDR2 SYDVKM. This CDR3 is 15 amino acids long. The junction had 11 bases not matched to a gene; V was cut back by 10 bases and J by 7 bases. The CDR3 sequence: CATTHGLAGIGELFF. CDR3 nucleotide sequence: TGTGCCACCACACACGGACTAGCGGGTATCGGGGAGCTGTTTTTT.

The DNA for the CDR3 is TGTGCCAGCAGCCAAGCTCCCGGGATCGTGGTCGTGGAGACCCAGTACTTC. The encoded protein is CASSQAPGIVVVETQYF. J is TRBJ2-5 and V is TRBV14; possible D gene TRBD2, 5 bases. V was pared by 1 base and J by 5 bases, with 20 bases between. In germline, CDR1 is SGHDN, CDR2 FVKESK. This CDR3 is 17 amino acids long.

This clone showed up many times. V usage is TRBV6-4 and J usage is TRBJ1-2, with TRBD1 matching 9 bases. The CDR3 extends over 16 amino acids. The germline V gene has CDR1 MRHNA and CDR2 SNTAGT. Trimming cost V 7 bases and J 0 bases; bases outside gene matches: 9. DNA for the CDR3: TGTGCCAGCACCCCGGGACAGGGTAGAGCTAACTATGGCTACACCTTC. This encodes CASTPGQGRANYGYTF.

The chain combines TRBV6-5 with TRBJ1-1, with a weak D call TRBD1 (6 bases). Trimming pared 2 bases from V and 1 base from J, leaving 8 bases between. This CDR3 has 14 amino acids. Germline CDR1 MNHEY, CDR2 SVGAGI. CDR3 region: CASSYRGGNTEAFF. CDR3 DNA: TGTGCCAGCAGTTACAGGGGGGGGAACACTGAAGCTTTCTTT.

The V gene is TRBV27, the J gene TRBJ2-7; D might be TRBD2 (5 bases). Deletions cut 3 bases from V and 2 bases from J, with 11 bases between. CDR3 length: 14 residues. Per the germline V gene, CDR1 is MNHEY and CDR2 is SMNVEV (reference sequence). CDR3 sequence: CASSLRGPAYEQYF. In DNA, the CDR3 is TGTGCCAGCAGTTTGCGAGGGCCAGCCTACGAGCAGTACTTC.

In this sample, this clone turned up many times. The V and J genes are TRBV15 and TRBJ2-6; weak D call: TRBD1 (6 bases). CDR1 is LNHNV and CDR2 is YYDKDF in the germline V gene (reference sequence). This CDR3 spans 16 amino acids. V was pared by 3 bases and J by 4 bases, with 13 bases between. For the CDR3, the DNA is TGTGCCACCAGCAGCGCTACAGGGACCGGGGCCAACGTCCTGACTTTC. Translating gives CATSSATGTGANVLTF. Combining the CDR3 with reference TRBV15 and TRBJ2-6 gives the whole variable domain DAMVIQNPRYQVTQFGKPVTLSCSQTLNHNVMYWYQQKSSQAPKLLFHYYDKDFNNEADTPDNFQSRRPNTSFCFLDIRSPGLGDTAMYLCATSSATGTGANVLTFGAGSRLTVL.

The chain uses TRBV27 and TRBJ2-3; tentatively, D is TRBD1 (5 bases). V was cut by 8 bases and J by 5 bases, with 17 bases left in between. The germline CDR1 and CDR2 sequences are MNHEY and SMNVEV (reference sequence). The CDR3 runs to 14 residues. The CDR3 loop reads CASGKQGFGDTQYF. The CDR3 DNA follows: TGTGCCAGCGGGAAGCAGGGTTTCGGAGATACGCAGTATTTT.

The chain is built from TRBV30 and TRBJ1-5; 7 nucleotides line up with TRBD1. V shed 3 bases, J shed 4 bases, and the junction held 6 bases outside the gene matches. From germline, CDR1 is GTSNPN and CDR2 SVGIG (reference sequence). The CDR3 consists of 14 residues. The CDR3 DNA reads as TGTGCCTGGAGAAAGGGACAGCTAAATCAGCCCCAGCATTTT. Its translation is CAWRKGQLNQPQHF.

The J gene is TRBJ2-7, the V gene TRBV25-1, with 11 nucleotides matching TRBD2. The ends lost 4 bases at V and 2 bases at J; junction bases unmatched: 10. The length of the CDR3 is 17 residues. Germline V gene data show CDR1 as MGHDK and CDR2 as SYGVNS. Here the CDR3 DNA reads TGTGCCAGCAGTGTAAAACCCGGGACTAGCGGCACCTACGAGCAGTACTTC. Residues: CASSVKPGTSGTYEQYF.

This chain links TRBV6-5 with TRBJ2-2, with no clear D. The ends were cut back, 6 bases at V and 4 bases at J, with 12 bases in the middle. Germline V gene lookup returns CDR1 MNHEY and CDR2 SVGAGI. The length of the CDR3 is 14 residues. In DNA, the CDR3 is TGTGCCAGCAGCCCCTTTTTTCCCACCGGGGAGCTGTTTTTT. Translating gives CASSPFFPTGELFF.

The gene calls are TRBV28 and TRBJ2-7; tentative D call: TRBD1 (5 bases). The CDR3 spans 14 residues. CDR1 and CDR2 from the germline V gene are MDHEN and SYDVKM. Trimming cost V 0 bases and J 2 bases, with 8 bases left between them. CDR3 DNA: TGTGCCAGCAGTTTATGGGTCAGGGCCTACGAGCAGTACTTC. This encodes CASSLWVRAYEQYF.

This clone was detected a few times. The rearrangement uses TRBV30 and TRBJ2-3; D not certain. The CDR3 runs to 13 residues. Germline assignment: CDR1 GTSNPN and CDR2 SVGIG (reference sequence). V lost 0 bases and J 5 bases, leaving 9 bases between the germline ends. CDR3 DNA: TGTGCCTGGAGTGTACTGGCAGGAGATACGCAGTATTTT. It specifies CAWSVLAGDTQYF.

The V call is TRBV7-8, the J call TRBJ2-7, with 8 positions matching TRBD2. J lost 2 bases, V lost 5 bases, and 8 bases had no gene match. From germline, CDR1 is SGHVS and CDR2 FQNEAQ. The CDR3 length is 15 residues. The CDR3 DNA reads as TGTGCCAGCAGCCGGGGGGGTAGCGCAACCTACGAGCAGTACTTC. It specifies CASSRGGSATYEQYF.

This clone has more than one count but fewer than ten. This chain joins TRBV10-2 and TRBJ2-1; 9 bases line up with TRBD1. The CDR3 is made up of 16 amino acids. Germline V gene data show CDR1 as WSHSY and CDR2 as SAAADI. The trim removed 6 bases at V and 0 bases at J, leaving 6 bases unmatched. CDR3 sequence reads: CASSTGTGPSYNEQFF. The CDR3 DNA sequence: TGCGCCAGCAGCACCGGGACAGGGCCCTCCTACAATGAGCAGTTCTTC.

The gene calls are TRBV5-6 and TRBJ2-7; D gene ambiguous. The CDR3 covers 13 residues. The germline gives CDR1 SGHDT, CDR2 YYEEEE. With 1 base removed from V and 1 base from J, the gap between germline ends came to 6 bases. CDR3 protein: CASSLYSSYEQYF. CDR3 nucleotide sequence: TGTGCCAGCAGCTTGTACAGTTCCTACGAGCAGTACTTC. The whole variable domain, remainder taken from reference TRBV5-6 and TRBJ2-7, is DAGVTQSPTHLIKTRGQQVTLRCSPKSGHDTVSWYQQALGQGPQFIFQYYEEEERQRGNFPDRFSGHQFPNYSSELNVNALLLGDSALYLCASSLYSSYEQYFGPGTRLTVT.

This clone was observed once. The rearrangement links TRBV11-3 to TRBJ1-4, with D perhaps TRBD1 (6 bases). In germline, CDR1 is SGHNT, CDR2 YENEEA. There are 13 residues in the CDR3. With 6 bases removed from V and 5 bases from J, the gap between germline ends came to 10 bases. Here the CDR3 DNA reads TGTGCCAGCAGACGGGGGCCGAATGAAAAACTGTTTTTT. Its protein is CASRRGPNEKLFF.

The chain recombines TRBV28 with TRBJ2-7; a possible D gene is TRBD2 (6 bases). The germline gives CDR1 MDHEN, CDR2 SYDVKM. This CDR3 region has 16 residues. The V end lost 6 bases, the J end lost 4 bases, and 22 bases lay between the germline ends. The CDR3 protein is CASRPGLLAGFYEQYF. As DNA, the CDR3 is TGTGCCAGCAGACCGGGACTCCTAGCTGGCTTTTACGAGCAGTACTTC.

In regard to this clone: Additional DNA sequences in this sample encode the identical CDR3. CDR3 nucleotides: TGTGCCAGCAGTTCAGGCTACGAGCAGTACTTC. It yields the protein CASSSGYEQYF. The chain links TRBV27 to TRBJ2-7; D is ambiguous. Per the germline V gene, CDR1 is MNHEY and CDR2 is SMNVEV (reference sequence). V was pared by 4 bases and J by 3 bases, with 4 bases between. This CDR3 region has 11 residues.

V and J are TRBV6-4 and TRBJ2-3; the D is unclear. This CDR3 is built from 14 residues. V dropped 2 bases and J dropped 2 bases, with 8 bases sitting between them. Germline CDR1 and CDR2: MRHNA and SNTAGT. Here the CDR3 reads CASSDGAPTDTQYF. The CDR3 coding sequence is TGTGCCAGCAGTGACGGAGCGCCCACAGATACGCAGTATTTT.

The V call is TRBV5-1, the J call TRBJ2-5, with 9 bases identical to TRBD1. J lost 2 bases, V lost 4 bases, and 6 bases had no gene match. Germline CDR1 reads SGHRS; CDR2 reads YFSETQ. This CDR3 has 15 amino acids. In nucleotides, the CDR3 is TGCGCCAGCAGCAAAAGACAGGGGGGACAAGAGACCCAGTACTTC. Encoded protein: CASSKRQGGQETQYF.

This chain uses TRBV11-3 with TRBJ2-1, with 13 bases that match TRBD2. V lost 3 bases and J lost 8; bases outside the gene matches: 7. CDR3 length: 16 residues. CDR1 SGHNT and CDR2 YENEEA come from the germline V gene. This CDR3 reads CASSFRGTSGTDEQFF. The CDR3 nucleotides are TGTGCCAGCAGCTTCCGCGGGACTAGCGGGACGGATGAGCAGTTCTTC. Together with reference TRBV11-3 and TRBJ2-1, the CDR3 gives the full variable domain: EAGVVQSPRYKIIEKKQPVAFWCNPISGHNTLYWYLQNLGQGPELLIRYENEEAVDDSQLPKDRFSAERLKGVDSTLKIQPAELGDSAVYLCASSFRGTSGTDEQFFGPGTRLTVL.

This clone was seen at least ten times. This CDR3 reads CASSLPQGAGRDGELFF. In DNA, the CDR3 is TGTGCCAGCAGCTTACCTCAGGGGGCTGGGAGAGACGGGGAGCTGTTTTTT. The chain is built from TRBV11-2 and TRBJ2-2, with 8 nucleotides matching TRBD1. Germline trimming cut 2 bases from V and 7 bases from J; bases unmatched to any gene: 12. This CDR3 has 17 amino acids. Germline V gene sequence: CDR1 SGHAT, CDR2 FQNNGV.

V is TRBV6-4 and J is TRBJ2-1, with 8 bases aligning to TRBD2. This CDR3 comprises 16 residues. After removal of 0 bases from V and 0 bases from J, the junction contained 1 base not matched to a gene. The germline V gene encodes CDR1 MRHNA and CDR2 SNTAGT. The CDR3 coding sequence is TGTGCCAGCAGTGACTCTACTAGCGGCTCCTACAATGAGCAGTTCTTC. Translation: CASSDSTSGSYNEQFF.